This T cell receptor (beta chain) was identified during a study of T cells after yellow fever vaccination. As for the study in general: Preparation used SMART-Seq v4 Ultra Low Input for the low-cell-number fractions. Study-level results: Researchers noted that a small share of clonotypes showed up in both CD4 and CD8 compartments.

A few counts support this clonotype. Antigen specificity is unknown. Making TCR cDNA involved 5'RACE template switching, which added UMIs and a universal primer site. MiXCR, run by TCRdb on the 5' RACE reads, gives a single entry per CDR3 protein. The table records about 510,000 distinct CDR3 sequences, roughly a fifth of them present only once. The sequences come from PBMCs, collected 21 days after the first yellow fever vaccination. This clonotype originated in a man between 18 and 29 years old who received the YFV17D yellow fever vaccine.

Written as DNA, the CDR3 is TGTGCCAGCAGTTTTTCTCCAGGCGATACGCAGTATTTT. Amino acid sequence: CASSFSPGDTQYF. The V call is TRBV12-3 or TRBV12-4, the J call TRBJ2-3; D gene unclear. CDR3 size: 13 residues. V shed 3 bases and J shed 6 bases, with 10 bases lying between them.